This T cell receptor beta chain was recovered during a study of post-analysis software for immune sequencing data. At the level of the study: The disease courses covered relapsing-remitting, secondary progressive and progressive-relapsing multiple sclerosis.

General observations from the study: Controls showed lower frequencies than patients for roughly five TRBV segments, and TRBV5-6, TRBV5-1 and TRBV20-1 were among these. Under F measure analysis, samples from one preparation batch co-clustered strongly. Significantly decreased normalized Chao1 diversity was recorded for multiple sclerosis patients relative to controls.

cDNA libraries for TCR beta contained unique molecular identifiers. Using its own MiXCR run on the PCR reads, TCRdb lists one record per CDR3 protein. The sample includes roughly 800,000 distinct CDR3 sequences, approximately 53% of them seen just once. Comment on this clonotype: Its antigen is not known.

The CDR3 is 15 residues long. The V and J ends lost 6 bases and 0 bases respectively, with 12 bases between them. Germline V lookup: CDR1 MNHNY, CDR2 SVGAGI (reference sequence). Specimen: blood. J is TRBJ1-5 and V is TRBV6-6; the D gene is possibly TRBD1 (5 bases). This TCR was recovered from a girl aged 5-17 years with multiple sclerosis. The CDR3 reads CASSHDGGSNQPQHF. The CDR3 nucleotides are TGTGCCAGCAGCCATGACGGGGGTAGCAATCAGCCCCAGCATTTT.